This T cell receptor beta chain was sequenced for a study of T cell responses to AZD1222 COVID-19 vaccine. On the study more broadly: Second-dose groups at about 4 or about 12 weeks were pooled.

Germline V gives CDR1 MNHNS, CDR2 SASEGT. With 3 bases removed from V and 10 bases from J, the gap between germline ends came to 9 bases. This CDR3 has 11 amino acids. Data came from immunoSEQ multiplex PCR; TCRdb stores just in-frame clones and leaves some out. The sample contains 150,000 to 200,000 clones, 85% to 95% of which appear only once. The chain recombines TRBV6-1 with TRBJ1-1; weak D call: TRBD1 (5 bases). The specimen was peripheral blood, collected on day 0 of AZD1222 vaccination. The sequence was obtained from an adult in good health. Here the CDR3 reads CASSDRVRAFF. In nucleotides, the CDR3 is TGTGCCAGCAGTGACAGGGTTCGAGCTTTCTTT.